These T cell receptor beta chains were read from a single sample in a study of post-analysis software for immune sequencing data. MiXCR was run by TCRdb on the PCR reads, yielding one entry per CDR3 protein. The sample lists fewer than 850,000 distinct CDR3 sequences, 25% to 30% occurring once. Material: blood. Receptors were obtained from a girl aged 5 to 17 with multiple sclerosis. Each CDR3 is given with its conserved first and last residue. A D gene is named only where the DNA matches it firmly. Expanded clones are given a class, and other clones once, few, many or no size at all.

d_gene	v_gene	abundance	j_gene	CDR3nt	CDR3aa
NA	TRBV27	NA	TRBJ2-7	TGTGCCAGCACTCCCTTAGGGGCCAGGGCTTCCTACAATGAGCAGTACTTC	CASTPLGARASYNEQYF
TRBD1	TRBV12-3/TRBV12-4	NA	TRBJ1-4	TGTGCCAGCAGTTCTAGCAGGACAGGGGGCGTTGAAAAACTGTTTTTT	CASSSSRTGGVEKLFF
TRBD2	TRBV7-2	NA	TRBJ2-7	TGTGCCAGCAGCTTAGGGGCTAGCGGGAGTAGGTCCCACGAGCAGTACTTC	CASSLGASGSRSHEQYF
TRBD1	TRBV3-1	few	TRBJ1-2	TGTGCCAGCAGCCAACGGACAGGGCCTAACTATGGCTACACCTTC	CASSQRTGPNYGYTF
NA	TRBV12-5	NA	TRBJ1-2	TGTGCTAGTGGCCCAAAGACAGGATCAAACTATGGCTACACCTTC	CASGPKTGSNYGYTF
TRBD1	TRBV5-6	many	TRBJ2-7	TGTGCCAGCAGCCTGACAGGGAACTACGAGCAGTACTTC	CASSLTGNYEQYF
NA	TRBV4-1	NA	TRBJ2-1	TGCGCCAGCAGCCAAGAAGCGTTGATGCCTAACCCCTCCCCGAGGAATGAGCAGTTCTTC	CASSQEALMPNPSPRNEQFF
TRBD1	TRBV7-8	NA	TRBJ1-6	TGTGCCAGCAGCTGGGACAGGGCTATTCGTGTTTCACCCCTCCACTTT	CASSWDRAIRVSPLHF
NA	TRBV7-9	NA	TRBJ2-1	TGTGCCAGCAGCCCAACGACGAATGAGCAGTTCTTC	CASSPTTNEQFF
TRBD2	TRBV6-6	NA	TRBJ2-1	TGTGCCAGCAGTTACTCTCGCGGGAGAGTGTACAATGAGCAGTTCTTC	CASSYSRGRVYNEQFF
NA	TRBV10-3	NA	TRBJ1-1	TGTGCCATCAGTGAGTCGGGGGGGCTCACTGAAGCTTTCTTT	CAISESGGLTEAFF
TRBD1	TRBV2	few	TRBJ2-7	TGTGCCAGCAGCGCCGGACAGGGGGGCTCCTACGAGCAGTACTTC	CASSAGQGGSYEQYF
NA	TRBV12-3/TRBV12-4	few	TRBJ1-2	TGTGCCAGCAGTTTACGCAGCCAATTCGAGGGCTACACCTTC	CASSLRSQFEGYTF
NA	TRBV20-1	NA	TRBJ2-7	TGCAGTGCTAGAGCATCTCGCGCCTCCTACGAGCAGTACTTC	CSARASRASYEQYF
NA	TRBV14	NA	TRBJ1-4	TGTGCCAGCAGCCTAATGAGACCGGCAACTAATGAAAAACTGTTTTTT	CASSLMRPATNEKLFF
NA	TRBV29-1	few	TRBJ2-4	TGCAGCGTTAAAGCCTATGCACAGGACCTACTAGCCAAAAACATTCAGTACTTC	CSVKAYAQDLLAKNIQYF
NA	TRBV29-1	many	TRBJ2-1	TGCAGCGCGATACCCCGGAGCTACAATGAGCAGTTCTTC	CSAIPRSYNEQFF
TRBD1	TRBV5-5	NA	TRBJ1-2	TGTGCCAGCAGCTTGTGGACAGGGAATGGCTACACCTTC	CASSLWTGNGYTF
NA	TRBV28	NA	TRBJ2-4	TGTGCCAGCAGTTTCCTGGAGCAGGGACGGGCCAAAAACATTCAGTACTTC	CASSFLEQGRAKNIQYF
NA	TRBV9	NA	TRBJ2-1	TGTGCCAGCAGCGCCGGTCGGAATGAGCAGTTCTTC	CASSAGRNEQFF
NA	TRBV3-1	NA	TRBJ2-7	TGTGCCAGCAGCCTAGGACAGAAATCCTACGAGCAGTACTTC	CASSLGQKSYEQYF
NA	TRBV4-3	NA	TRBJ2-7	TGCGTCAGCAGCCAAGGTCGTGGGGCGGACGAGCAGTACTTC	CVSSQGRGADEQYF
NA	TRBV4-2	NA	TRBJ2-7	TGTGCCAGCAGCCAACAAGAGTCCTACGAGCAGTACTTC	CASSQQESYEQYF
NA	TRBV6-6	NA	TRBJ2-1	TGTGCCAGCAGTTACGACCAGTCCTCCTACAATGAGCAGTTCTTC	CASSYDQSSYNEQFF
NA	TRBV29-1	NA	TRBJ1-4	TGCAGCGCCCAAGGACCGACTAATGAAGAACTGTTTTTT	CSAQGPTNEELFF
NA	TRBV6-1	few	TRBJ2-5	TGTGCCAGCAGTGAGACTCCGGGCCCCCGCTGGGAGACCCAGTACTTC	CASSETPGPRWETQYF
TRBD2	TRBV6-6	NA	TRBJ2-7	TGTGCCAGCAGCCAGACTAGCGGGGTAATGCACGAGCAGTACTTC	CASSQTSGVMHEQYF
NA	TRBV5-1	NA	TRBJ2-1	TGCGCCAGCAGTAAAGTCGGGTCCTACAATGAGCAGTTCTTC	CASSKVGSYNEQFF
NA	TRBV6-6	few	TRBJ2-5	TGTGCCAGCACCGTAGGGGCGCCGATTCCGGAGACCCAGTACTTC	CASTVGAPIPETQYF
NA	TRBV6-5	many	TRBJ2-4	TGTGCCAGCAGTTACTCGGAGACCCGAAGGAACATTCAGTACTTC	CASSYSETRRNIQYF
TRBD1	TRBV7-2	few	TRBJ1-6	TGTGCCAGCAGCACCTGGACAGGGACGGGGTCACCCCTCCACTTT	CASSTWTGTGSPLHF
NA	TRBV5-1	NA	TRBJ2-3	TGCGCCAGCAGCCGCTGGGCGGGGAGCACAGATACGCAGTATTTT	CASSRWAGSTDTQYF
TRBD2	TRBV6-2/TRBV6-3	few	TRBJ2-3	TGTGCCAGCAGGCAGAGCGGGAGTAGCACAGATACGCAGTATTTT	CASRQSGSSTDTQYF
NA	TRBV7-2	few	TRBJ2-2	TGTGCCACCACATGGGTCCCCAACACCGGGGAGCTGTTTTTT	CATTWVPNTGELFF
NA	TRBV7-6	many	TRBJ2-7	TGTGCCAGCAGCTTAGCGCGGCAGGGCGTATACGAGCAGTACTTC	CASSLARQGVYEQYF
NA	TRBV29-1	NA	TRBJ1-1	TGCAGCGTTGGCGCAACGGCCGAGGGGGCTTTCTTT	CSVGATAEGAFF
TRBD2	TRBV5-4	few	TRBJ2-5	TGTGCCAGCAGCTTGGCTAGCGGGAGGGCCAAGGATGAGCAGTACTTC	CASSLASGRAKDEQYF
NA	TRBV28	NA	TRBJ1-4	TGTGCCAGCAGTGTCCCGACAACTAATGAAAAACTGTTTTTT	CASSVPTTNEKLFF
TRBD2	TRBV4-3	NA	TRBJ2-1	TGCGCCAGCAGCCAAGATACGTCTAGCGGGAGCAACAATGAGCAGTTCTTC	CASSQDTSSGSNNEQFF
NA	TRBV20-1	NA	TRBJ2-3	TGCAGTGCCTTCCTCGCCGCAGGACGTAGCACAGATACGCAGTATTTT	CSAFLAAGRSTDTQYF
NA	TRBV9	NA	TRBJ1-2	TGTGCCAGCAGCGTAGGGACCCAGGCCCCATATGGCTACACCTTC	CASSVGTQAPYGYTF
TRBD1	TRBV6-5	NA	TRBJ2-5	TGTGCCAGCAGTTACACCCGAACAGGGGGCGGAGAGACCCAGTACTTC	CASSYTRTGGGETQYF
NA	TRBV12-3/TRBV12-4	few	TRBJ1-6	TGTGCCAGCACCCACTTGGGGAATTCACCCCTCCACTTT	CASTHLGNSPLHF